This T cell receptor beta chain appears in the sequencing data of a study of cytomegalovirus exposure and HLA in healthy donors. On the study more broadly: An early data release held 70 million to 90 million unique TCRs from HLA-typed donors.

Study findings and constraints: CMV serostatus was the sole immune exposure data available.

The PCR used 60 Vbeta and 13 Jbeta primers. Using immunoSEQ multiplex PCR, the repertoire was profiled, and TCRdb retains in-frame clones only, with some absent. The sample shows 150,000 to 200,000 clones, around 75% of them seen only once. A remark on this clone: Its antigen is undetermined.

This sequence originates from a male donor in good health and CMV-seronegative. Sequences were obtained from PBMCs.

The DNA of the CDR3 is TGTGCTAGTGGTTTGGATTTCGACAAGAACACTGAAGCTTTCTTT. Translation gives CASGLDFDKNTEAFF. The chain couples TRBV12-5 to TRBJ1-1; D is unclear. In germline, CDR1 is LGHNT, CDR2 FRNRAP. The CDR3 sequence is 15 residues long. V shed 1 base and J shed 1 base, with 10 bases lying between them.